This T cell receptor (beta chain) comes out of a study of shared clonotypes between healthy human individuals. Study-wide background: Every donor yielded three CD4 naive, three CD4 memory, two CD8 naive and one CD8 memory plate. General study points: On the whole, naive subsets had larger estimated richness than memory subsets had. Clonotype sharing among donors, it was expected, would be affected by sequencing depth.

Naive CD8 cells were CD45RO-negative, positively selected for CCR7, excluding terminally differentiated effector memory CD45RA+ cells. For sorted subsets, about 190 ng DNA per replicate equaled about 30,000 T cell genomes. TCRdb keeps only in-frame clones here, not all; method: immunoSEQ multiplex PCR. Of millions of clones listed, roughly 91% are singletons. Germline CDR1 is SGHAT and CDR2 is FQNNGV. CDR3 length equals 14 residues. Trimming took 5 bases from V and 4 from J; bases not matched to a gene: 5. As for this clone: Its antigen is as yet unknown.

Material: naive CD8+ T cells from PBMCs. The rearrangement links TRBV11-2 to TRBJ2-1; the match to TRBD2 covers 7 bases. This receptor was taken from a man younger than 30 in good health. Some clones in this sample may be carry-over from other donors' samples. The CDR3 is CASSPAGPYNEQFF. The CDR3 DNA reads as TGTGCCAGCAGCCCAGCGGGGCCTTACAATGAGCAGTTCTTC.